These T cell receptor beta chains were read from a single sample in a study of blood T cells in healthy people across ages. Using its own MiXCR run on the 5' RACE reads, TCRdb lists one record per CDR3 protein. The data show 1,800,000 or so distinct CDR3 sequences, with about two fifths seen just once and roughly 23% held by the top ten. The source material was blood. These TCRs come from a human donor in good health. Each CDR3 is given with its conserved first and last residue. D genes are given only for firm matches. Rows may omit the clone size; those that give it use once, few, many or a size class.

TRBJ2-1 . TRBV10-3 TRBD2 TGTGCCATCAGCCGGGACGCGGGGGAGACTTACAATGAGCAGTTCTTC CAISRDAGETYNEQFF
TRBJ2-7 . TRBV7-6 . TGTGCCGGCAGCTTAGGAGGACAGAACGAGCAGTACTTC CAGSLGGQNEQYF
TRBJ2-7 . TRBV7-9 . TGTGCCAGCAGCCAAACGGACAGAACCTACGAGCAGTACTTC CASSQTDRTYEQYF
TRBJ2-4 few TRBV2 . TGTGCCAGCAGTGAGACAGTACGGGGGTCTAAAAACATTCAGTACTTC CASSETVRGSKNIQYF
TRBJ1-2 . TRBV4-3 . TGCGCCAGTAGCCAAGAACTTGGGGGCGGTGGAGGCTACACCTTC CASSQELGGGGGYTF
TRBJ2-5 . TRBV12-3/TRBV12-4 . TGTGCCAGCATACTTTCTGGGTGGGAAGAGACCCAGTACTTC CASILSGWEETQYF
TRBJ1-2 few TRBV29-1 . TGCAGCGTTGATCGGGACACTGACTATCCGAACTATGGCTACACCTTC CSVDRDTDYPNYGYTF
TRBJ2-5 few TRBV2 . TGTGCCAGCAGTGAAAGGGTTTCGGGAGAGACCCAGTACTTC CASSERVSGETQYF
TRBJ1-6 once TRBV12-3/TRBV12-4 . TGTGCCAGCAGTTTGACGGGACCCGGTAATTCACCCCTCCACTTT CASSLTGPGNSPLHF
TRBJ2-3 . TRBV6-2/TRBV6-3 TRBD1 TGTGCCAGCAGTTACTCCCCGGACAGGAGCGCAGATACGCAGTATTTT CASSYSPDRSADTQYF
TRBJ1-1 . TRBV2 . TGTGCCAGCAGTGTCATGCGGGGTTTGGTTGAAGCTTTCTTT CASSVMRGLVEAFF
TRBJ2-3 . TRBV29-1 . TGCAGCGTTAAGGCGGGCACAGATACGCAGTATTTT CSVKAGTDTQYF
TRBJ2-2 . TRBV6-1 TRBD2 TGTGCCTGCAGTAGAGGACTAGCGGGGGGGCTTGGCACCGGGGAGCTGTTTTTT CACSRGLAGGLGTGELFF
TRBJ2-1 few TRBV9 TRBD1 TGTGCCAGCGAAGGGACAGGGGGTGTTTCACCCTCCTACAATGAGCAGTTCTTC CASEGTGGVSPSYNEQFF
TRBJ2-5 . TRBV20-1 TRBD2 TGCAGTGCTAGAGATCGTGCGGGGGGCTATGAGACCCAGTACTTC CSARDRAGGYETQYF
TRBJ1-1 . TRBV18 . TGTGCCAGCTCACCCGCGGGAGCAAACACTGAAGCTTTCTTT CASSPAGANTEAFF
TRBJ2-1 . TRBV6-5 . TGTGCCAGCAGTTGGAGTGGTGAGCAGTTCTTC CASSWSGEQFF
TRBJ2-3 . TRBV7-6 . TGTGCCAGCAGCTTAAGTCAAGATCATAGCACAGATACGCAGTATTTT CASSLSQDHSTDTQYF
TRBJ2-1 . TRBV3-1 TRBD2 TGTGCCAGCAGCCAAGAAGGGATTAGCGGGGGGGACAATGAGCAGTTCTTC CASSQEGISGGDNEQFF
TRBJ2-3 . TRBV29-1 . TGCAGCGTTCGGCAGGGTGGAACCCACACAGATACGCAGTATTTT CSVRQGGTHTDTQYF
TRBJ2-5 . TRBV10-3 . TGTGCCATCAGTGGACTAGGCGGGGAGACCCAGTACTTC CAISGLGGETQYF
TRBJ1-2 . TRBV13 . TGTGCCAGCAGCGCCCGCGGGGCAGCACAACACCTCTATGGCTACACCTTC CASSARGAAQHLYGYTF
TRBJ2-3 few TRBV4-3 . TGCGCCAGCAGCCAAGTGTTGGTAGGGGGAGCGGATACGCAGTATTTT CASSQVLVGGADTQYF
TRBJ1-2 few TRBV6-5 TRBD1 TGTGCCAGCAGTTACGAAGGGGGCAGGGGCTACACCTTC CASSYEGGRGYTF
TRBJ2-1 . TRBV7-7 TRBD1 TGTGCTAGCAGCTATGGGACAGGGGTTTCCAACGAGCAGTTCTTC CASSYGTGVSNEQFF
TRBJ1-2 few TRBV3-1 . TGTGCCAGCCGTGCCTCCGATGGCTACACCTTC CASRASDGYTF
TRBJ2-3 . TRBV14 . TGTGCCAGCAGCCAAGAACTACCTTTTAGCACAGATACGCAGTATTTT CASSQELPFSTDTQYF
TRBJ1-2 . TRBV5-6 TRBD1 TGTGCCAGCAGCAGGTCCGGGACAGCGATTAACTATGGCTACACCTTC CASSRSGTAINYGYTF
TRBJ2-3 . TRBV7-2 . TGTGCCAGCAGCTTCTTTAGCGGAAACACAGATACGCAGTATTTT CASSFFSGNTDTQYF
TRBJ2-1 few TRBV7-2 . TGTGCCAGCAGCCAGGGGCTGCAGGACAATGAGCAGTTCTTC CASSQGLQDNEQFF
TRBJ1-4 . TRBV7-6 . TGTGCCAGCAGCTTAGGTTCACAGATTAATGAAAAACTGTTTTTT CASSLGSQINEKLFF
TRBJ2-5 . TRBV20-1 TRBD2 TGCAGTGCTAGGAGTAGCGGGGTAATCGACGAGCGGTACTTC CSARSSGVIDERYF
TRBJ2-7 . TRBV20-1 TRBD1 TGCAGTGCTAGAGATCAGAGGGGGCCCTCCTACGGGCAGTACTTC CSARDQRGPSYGQYF
TRBJ1-2 few TRBV6-2/TRBV6-3 . TGTGCCAGCAGTTTTAGGGATCCCGGATATGGCTACACCTTC CASSFRDPGYGYTF
TRBJ1-4 . TRBV7-9 . TGTGCCAGCAGCTCGCGACAGGCGAATGAAAAACTGTTTTTT CASSSRQANEKLFF
TRBJ1-2 . TRBV6-2/TRBV6-3 . TGTGCCAGCAAACGTATGGAGCTCTATGGCTACACCTTC CASKRMELYGYTF
TRBJ1-2 . TRBV5-6 TRBD1 TGTGCCAGCAGCTTTATCACAGGGGGGCCGGGATTATATGGCTACACCTTC CASSFITGGPGLYGYTF
TRBJ1-2 . TRBV6-6 . TGTGCCAGCAGTTTGGGGGCAGCCTCGGTCGGTGGCTACACCTTC CASSLGAASVGGYTF
TRBJ2-1 . TRBV6-1 . TGTGCCAGCAGTGAAGCGCATCTCCAAGGGGCCTGGAGCTCCTACAATGAGCAGTTCTTC CASSEAHLQGAWSSYNEQFF
TRBJ2-7 many TRBV7-9 . TGTGCCAGCAGCTTAGGTACCACCGAGCAGTACTTC CASSLGTTEQYF
TRBJ1-5 few TRBV12-3/TRBV12-4 . TGTGCCAGCACCCGGGACCTATCTATAACTCACCCCTCCGGGCAGCCCCAGCATTTT CASTRDLSITHPSGQPQHF
TRBJ1-2 . TRBV6-5 . TGTGCCAGCAGGCAGGGCTATGGCGACTACACCTTC CASRQGYGDYTF
TRBJ2-7 . TRBV6-2/TRBV6-3 . TGTGCCAGCAGACTCCAGGGCGAGCAGTACTTC CASRLQGEQYF
TRBJ1-4 . TRBV5-1 . TGCGCCAGCAGCCGCGAAGGGGGGAATGAAAAACTGTTTTTT CASSREGGNEKLFF